This T cell receptor beta chain was captured in a study of T cells after yellow fever vaccination. Study-level results: It was the secondary response that reached its peak faster, day 5 versus 15, but it was weaker.

Concerning this clonotype itself: Its antigen is undetermined.

MiXCR, applied by TCRdb to the 5' RACE reads, yields one record per CDR3 protein. The repertoire holds roughly 300,000 distinct CDR3 sequences, with around 6.8% as singletons. The clonotype originates from a man aged 18 to 35 who received the YFV17D yellow fever vaccine. Here the sequenced sample was PBMCs, taken roughly 47 days after the first yellow fever vaccination.

CDR3 amino acids: CASRGGPGHSNYGYTF. The CDR3 bases are TGTGCCAGCAGGGGGGGTCCGGGACACTCAAACTATGGCTACACCTTC. The V and J genes are TRBV28 and TRBJ1-2; a weak D match, TRBD1 (6 bases). Germline assignment: CDR1 MDHEN and CDR2 SYDVKM. The CDR3 has 16 residues. V lost 6 bases to trimming and J lost 2 bases, with 19 bases between them.